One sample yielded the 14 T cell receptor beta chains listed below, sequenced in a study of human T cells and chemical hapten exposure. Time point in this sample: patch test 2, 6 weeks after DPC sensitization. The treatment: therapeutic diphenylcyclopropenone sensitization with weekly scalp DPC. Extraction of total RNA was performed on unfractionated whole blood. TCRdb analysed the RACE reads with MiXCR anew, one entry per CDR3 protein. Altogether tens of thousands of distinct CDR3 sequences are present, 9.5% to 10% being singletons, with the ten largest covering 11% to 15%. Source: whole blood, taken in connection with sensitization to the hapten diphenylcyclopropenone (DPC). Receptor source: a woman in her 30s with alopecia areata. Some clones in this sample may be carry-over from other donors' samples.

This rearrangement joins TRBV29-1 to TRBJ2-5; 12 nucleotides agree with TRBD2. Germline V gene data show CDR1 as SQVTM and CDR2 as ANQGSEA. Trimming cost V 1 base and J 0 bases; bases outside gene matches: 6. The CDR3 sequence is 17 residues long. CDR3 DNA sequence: TGCAGCGTTGAAGTATTGGGGACTAGCGGGCACCAAGAGACCCAGTACTTC. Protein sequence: CSVEVLGTSGHQETQYF.

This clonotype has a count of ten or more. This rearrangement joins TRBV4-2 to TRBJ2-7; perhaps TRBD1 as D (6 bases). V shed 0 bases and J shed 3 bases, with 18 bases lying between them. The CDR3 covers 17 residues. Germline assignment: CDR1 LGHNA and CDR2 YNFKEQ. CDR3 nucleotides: TGTGCCAGCAGCCAAGAAAAGGATCCAGGGGCCTTCTACGAGCAGTACTTC. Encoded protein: CASSQEKDPGAFYEQYF.

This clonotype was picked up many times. The CDR3 protein is CASSYSLRGFSEKLFF. In nucleotides, the CDR3 is TGTGCCAGCAGTTACAGCTTGCGGGGGTTTAGTGAAAAACTGTTTTTT. V usage is TRBV6-5 and J usage is TRBJ1-4; D may be TRBD1 (5 bases). The germline CDR1 and CDR2 sequences are MNHEY and SVGAGI. This CDR3 region has 16 residues. With 2 bases removed from V and 7 bases from J, the gap between germline ends came to 17 bases.

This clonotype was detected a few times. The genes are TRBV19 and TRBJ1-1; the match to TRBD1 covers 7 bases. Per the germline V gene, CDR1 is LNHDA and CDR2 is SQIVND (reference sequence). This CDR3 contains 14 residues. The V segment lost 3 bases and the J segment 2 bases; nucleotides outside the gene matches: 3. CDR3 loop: CASSIGTANTEAFF. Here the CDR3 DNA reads TGTGCCAGTAGTATTGGGACAGCTAACACTGAAGCTTTCTTT.

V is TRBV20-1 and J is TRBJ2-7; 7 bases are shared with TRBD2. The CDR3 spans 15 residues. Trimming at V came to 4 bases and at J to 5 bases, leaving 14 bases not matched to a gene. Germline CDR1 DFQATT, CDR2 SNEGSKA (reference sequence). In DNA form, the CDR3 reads TGCAGTGCTACGGCCCCCCGGGCGGGGGTCGACGAGCAGTACTTC. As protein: CSATAPRAGVDEQYF.

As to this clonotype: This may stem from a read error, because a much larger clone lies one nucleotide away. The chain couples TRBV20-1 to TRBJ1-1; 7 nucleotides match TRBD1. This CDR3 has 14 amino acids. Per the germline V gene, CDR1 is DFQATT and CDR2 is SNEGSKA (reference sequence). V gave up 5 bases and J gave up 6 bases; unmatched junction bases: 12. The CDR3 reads CSARPTTGAAEAFF. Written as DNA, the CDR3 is TGCAGTGCTCGACCAACTACAGGGGCCGCTGAAGCTTTCTTT.

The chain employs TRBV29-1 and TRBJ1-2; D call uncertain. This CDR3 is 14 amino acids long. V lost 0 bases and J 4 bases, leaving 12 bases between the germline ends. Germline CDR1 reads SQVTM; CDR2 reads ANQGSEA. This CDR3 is CSVEDPAGLYGYTF. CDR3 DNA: TGCAGCGTTGAAGATCCTGCAGGCCTCTATGGCTACACCTTC.

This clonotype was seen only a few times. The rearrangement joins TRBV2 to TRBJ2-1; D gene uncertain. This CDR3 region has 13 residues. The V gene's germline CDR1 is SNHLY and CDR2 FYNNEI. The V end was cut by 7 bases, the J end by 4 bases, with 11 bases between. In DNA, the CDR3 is TGTGCCAGCACCCTTGGGCTTTACAATGAGCAGTTCTTC. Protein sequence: CASTLGLYNEQFF.

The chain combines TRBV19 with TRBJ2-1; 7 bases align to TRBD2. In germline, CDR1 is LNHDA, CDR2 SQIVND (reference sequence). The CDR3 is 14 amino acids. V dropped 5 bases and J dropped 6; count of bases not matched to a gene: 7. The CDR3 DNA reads TGTGCCAGTAGTTCACTAGCGTTGGTCAATGAGCAGTTCTTC. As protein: CASSSLALVNEQFF.

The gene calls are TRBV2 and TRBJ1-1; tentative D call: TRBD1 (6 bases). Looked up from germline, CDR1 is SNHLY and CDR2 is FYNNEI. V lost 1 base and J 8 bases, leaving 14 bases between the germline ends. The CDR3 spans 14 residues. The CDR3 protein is CASSEDPPGGEAFF. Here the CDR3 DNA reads TGTGCCAGCAGTGAAGACCCACCCGGGGGCGAAGCTTTCTTT.

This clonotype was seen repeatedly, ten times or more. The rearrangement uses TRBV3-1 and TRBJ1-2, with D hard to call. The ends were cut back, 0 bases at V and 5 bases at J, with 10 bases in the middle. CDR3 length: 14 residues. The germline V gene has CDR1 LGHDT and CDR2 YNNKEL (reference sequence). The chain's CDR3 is CASSQDQWPYGYTF. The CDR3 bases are TGTGCCAGCAGCCAAGATCAATGGCCTTATGGCTACACCTTC.

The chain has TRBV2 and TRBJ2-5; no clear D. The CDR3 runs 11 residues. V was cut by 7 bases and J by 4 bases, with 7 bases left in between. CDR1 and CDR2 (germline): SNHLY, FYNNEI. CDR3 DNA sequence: TGTGCCAGCAAAGCAAGAGAGACCCAGTACTTC. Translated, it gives CASKARETQYF. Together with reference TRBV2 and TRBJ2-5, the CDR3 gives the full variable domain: EPEVTQTPSHQVTQMGQEVILRCVPISNHLYFYWYRQILGQKVEFLVSFYNNEISEKSEIFDDQFSVERPDGSNFTLKIRSTKLEDSAMYFCASKARETQYFGPGTRLLVL.

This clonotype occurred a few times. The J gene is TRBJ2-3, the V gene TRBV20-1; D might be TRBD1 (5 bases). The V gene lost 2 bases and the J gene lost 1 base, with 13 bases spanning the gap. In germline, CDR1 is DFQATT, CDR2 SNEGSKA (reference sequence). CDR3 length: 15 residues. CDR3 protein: CSARSPTTGTDTQYF. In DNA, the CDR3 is TGCAGTGCTAGATCCCCCACGACAGGCACAGATACGCAGTATTTT.

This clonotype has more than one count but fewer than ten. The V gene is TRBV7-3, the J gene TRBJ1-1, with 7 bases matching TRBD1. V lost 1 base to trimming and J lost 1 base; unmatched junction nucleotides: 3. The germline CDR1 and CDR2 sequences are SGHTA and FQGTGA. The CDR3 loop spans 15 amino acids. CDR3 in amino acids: CASSLMAGGNTEAFF. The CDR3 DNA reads TGTGCCAGCAGCTTAATGGCAGGGGGGAACACTGAAGCTTTCTTT.